The entry below gives a single T cell receptor (beta chain) sequence along with its context. Original analysis: Reference gene primer amplification gave nucleated cell count estimates. Repertoires were generated with immunoSEQ multiplex PCR, while TCRdb's copy carries only in-frame clones and drops some. Clone size and the V and J calls come from that table; the DNA yielded D and trimming. The data contain about 120,000 clones, roughly 82% of them seen just once; the ten biggest clones take up about 12%. V was trimmed by 2 bases and J by 3 bases, leaving 10 bases between them. CDR1 and CDR2 from the germline V gene are MNHEY and SVGEGT. This CDR3 is 14 amino acids long. This entry comes from a study of blood T cell repertoires in COVID-19. Study-wide context: Both acute and convalescent COVID-19 samples were obtained from the United States, Italy and Spain. PBMCs, B-cell-depleted T cells, or T cells provided the cDNA or gDNA that made up the material.

The sequencing input was peripheral blood. The clonotype originates from a human donor in a cohort sampled during active COVID-19. The J gene is TRBJ1-2, the V gene TRBV6-2 or TRBV6-3, with D possibly matching TRBD1 (6 bases). The CDR3 loop reads CASSYPAGDYGYTF. In nucleotides, the CDR3 is TGTGCCAGCAGTTACCCGGCAGGGGACTATGGCTACACCTTC.